This entry describes one TCR beta chain. This specimen comes from a study of blood T cell repertoires in COVID-19. Whole-study context: In each case, the material was cDNA or gDNA derived from T cells, B-cell-depleted T cells, or PBMCs.

TCRdb's copy holds only in-frame clones and misses some; the assay was immunoSEQ multiplex PCR. The sample carries 250,000 to 300,000 clones, approximately 89% recorded once. This CDR3 spans 17 amino acids. The origin of this receptor is a woman aged 55-75 years with acute or convalescent COVID-19. What was sequenced was peripheral blood. The gene calls are TRBV21-1 and TRBJ2-1; the listed D gene, TRBD2, was not tested against the DNA. TRBV21-1 is a documented pseudogene. The CDR3 DNA reads TGTGCCAGCAGCCGGAAGCGGGGGACAAGCTCCTACAATGAGCAGTTCTTC. Translation: CASSRKRGTSSYNEQFF.